Described below is a single T cell receptor beta chain sequence and its context. The target antigen is unknown. Produced via immunoSEQ multiplex PCR; TCRdb's table is partial and in-frame only. This repertoire shows tens of thousands of clones, around 83% found once; its top ten account for around 4.5%. The germline gives CDR1 SGHVS, CDR2 FNYEAQ. CDR3 length equals 14 residues. Losses at the gene ends were 3 bases for V and 5 bases for J; bases not matched to a gene: 3. This sample was taken from a study of OX40 agonist ivuxolimab in advanced cancers. Across the whole study: Participants averaged 60 years of age (range roughly 23 to 85) and were around 80% male. Study-wide results and caveats: With doses of 0.1 to 3.0 mg/kg, CD4+ and CD8+ blood T cells had undergone clonal expansion by week 6.

Baseline was the first blood sampling point, followed by cycle 4 day 1 and cycle 7 day 1. The chain has TRBV7-6 and TRBJ2-3; 9 positions agree with TRBD1. Sequences were derived from CD4+ or CD8+ T cells sorted from blood, sampled in a trial of the OX40 agonist ivuxolimab. The receptor was derived from an adult with an advanced solid tumor such as melanoma, head and neck, liver or kidney cancer. CDR3 region: CASSLTGGLDTQYF. CDR3 in DNA: TGTGCCAGCAGCTTGACAGGGGGTCTAGATACGCAGTATTTT.